This T cell receptor (beta chain) comes out of a study of T-cell memory formation after mild COVID-19. Study as a whole: Clusters were largely donor specific. Study conclusions and caveats: Clones shrinking between day 15 and 85 showed a balanced CD4/CD8 split, and those that grew later tilted toward CD4+. Cross-reactive memory seemingly joined, as some responding clones were found in pre-infection memory. Contracting clones localized mainly to CM and EM when CD4+ and mainly to EMRA when CD8+.

TCRdb processed the 5' RACE reads anew with MiXCR; each CDR3 protein has one entry. The sample consists of roughly 600,000 distinct CDR3 sequences, under 20% of them appearing once. CDR3 size: 13 residues. V trimming: 4 bases; J trimming: 6 bases; junction bases outside the gene matches: 5. Germline lookup yields CDR1 SGHRS and CDR2 YFSETQ. This clonotype was detected ten times or more. Its antigen remains unknown. This TCR came from an adult woman who had mild COVID-19 (a few samples of this study predate the infection). Cell type and time point are not known. The V and J genes are TRBV5-1 and TRBJ1-1; 8 positions match TRBD1. Sequencing was performed on PBMCs or a T cell subset sorted from them (not recorded which). The CDR3 nucleotides read TGCGCCAGCAGCCCCGGGGACAGGCCTGAAGCTTTCTTT. Encoded protein: CASSPGDRPEAFF.